This T cell receptor (beta chain) was sequenced during a study of T cell repertoires in cytomegalovirus infection. Study conclusions and caveats: HLA-C-restricted CMV clonotypes gave the most frequent clonotype in two of eight donors.

Points on this clonotype: Its matching antigen is unknown.

TCRdb fed the reads into MiXCR, producing one record per CDR3 protein. This sample has 450,000 to 600,000 distinct CDR3 sequences, with approximately 10% found just once. The source material was PBMCs. The receptor was isolated from a human donor in good health (CMV status not recorded). Some clones in this sample may be carry-over from other donors' samples.

The CDR3 loop reads CASSQDLGGKDIQYF. The CDR3 DNA is TGTGCCAGCAGCCAAGATCTAGGAGGAAAGGACATTCAGTACTTC. The chain has TRBV14 and TRBJ2-4, with D perhaps matching TRBD2 (5 bases). This CDR3 spans 15 amino acids. Trimming pared 0 bases from V and 8 bases from J, leaving 14 bases between. The germline CDR1 and CDR2 sequences are SGHDN and FVKESK.